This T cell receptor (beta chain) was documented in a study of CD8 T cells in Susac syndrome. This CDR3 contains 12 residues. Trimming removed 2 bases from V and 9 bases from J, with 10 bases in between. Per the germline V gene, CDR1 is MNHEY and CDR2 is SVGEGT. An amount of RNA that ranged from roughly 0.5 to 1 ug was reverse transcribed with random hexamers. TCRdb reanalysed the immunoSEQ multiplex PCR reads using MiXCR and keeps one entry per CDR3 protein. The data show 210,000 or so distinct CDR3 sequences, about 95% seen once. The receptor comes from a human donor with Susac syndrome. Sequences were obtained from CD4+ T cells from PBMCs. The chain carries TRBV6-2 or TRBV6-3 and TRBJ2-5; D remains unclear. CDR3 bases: TGTGCCAGCAGTTACACCGCTGGGGCCCAGTACTTC. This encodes CASSYTAGAQYF.